This TCR beta chain stems from a study of blood T cell repertoires in COVID-19 (dated by TCRdb to 2019 to 2021). Study-wide context: The collaborator samples originated in the United States, Italy and Spain and spanned the acute and convalescent phases of COVID-19. Sample metadata almost always included a de-identified subject ID, COVID-19 status, age in years and sex. The prospective study material was composed of cDNA or gDNA derived from T cells, B-cell-depleted T cells, or PBMCs. The samples were drawn from two sources: the first 160 participants of the ongoing ImmuneRACE study, and 950 to 1,500 subjects contributed by 6 global collaborators. Where available, HLA class I and class II types were taken from metadata supplied by the sample provider and were not determined by assay-based typing. The dataset comprised deeply sampled blood TCRbeta repertoires from subjects exposed to, actively infected with, or recovered from COVID-19. The repertoires were released in a freely available public database intended as a resource for research on the immune response to SARS-CoV-2.

Concerning this clone: This clone's antigen is unknown. The input lacks base qualities; no much larger clone sits a single base away.

TCRbeta CDR3 regions were amplified from genomic DNA using the immunoSEQ Assay, a bias-controlled multiplex PCR. The original pipeline was this. The number of nucleated cells in each sample was estimated from the amplification of reference gene primers within the assay. To quantify the absolute abundance of each unique TCRbeta CDR3 rearrangement, sequence reads were collapsed and filtered. For each sample, productive Simpson clonality was calculated as the square root of Simpson's diversity index across productive rearrangements. TCRdb carries this immuneACCESS record with in-frame sequences only. Its versions omit some clonotypes, under half of them owing to an unresolved V gene in the studies checked, with the rest unexplained. V and J calls plus clone size are reproduced from that table; the DNA served to infer D and trimming. Within this sample are hundreds of thousands of clones, with 88% of them counted one time only. Clones ranked in the top ten supply around 2% of the sample.

V is trimmed back by 5 bases and J by 4 bases, and the junction contains 10 bases that no gene match accounts for. CDR1 MNHEY and CDR2 SMNVEV were looked up in the germline V gene (reference sequence). The CDR3 holds 16 amino acids from the cysteine to the phenylalanine. Only CDR3 DNA is held: 48 bases, read in frame from base 1. Summary of the overall study and its limitations: The quantity of clinical and demographic metadata differed by source and by participant and was supplied without curation.

Enrolling through a virtual design, the prospective study's participants ranged in age from about 18 to 100 years and lived across 20 to 25 United States geographic areas. Cohort assignment in the prospective study relied on participant-reported clinical history from a screening survey and a study questionnaire. Each participant in the prospective study had whole blood, serum and a nasopharyngeal or oropharyngeal swab collected by mobile phlebotomists. Over a roughly two-month period, participants in the prospective study had the option of providing additional blood draws and questionnaires. Prospective study blood samples were shipped either frozen or at room temperature before DNA extraction.

Sequenced input: PBMCs or T cells enriched from blood (not recorded which). This sequence uses TRBV27 and TRBJ2-7; TRBD1 matches 11 bases in the middle. The sequence came from a woman aged 40 to 50 with acute COVID-19. The CDR3 loop reads CASSGAFGTGGYEQYF. The nucleotide sequence reads as follows: TGTGCCAGCAGTGGTGCGTTCGGGACAGGGGGTTACGAGCAGTACTTC.